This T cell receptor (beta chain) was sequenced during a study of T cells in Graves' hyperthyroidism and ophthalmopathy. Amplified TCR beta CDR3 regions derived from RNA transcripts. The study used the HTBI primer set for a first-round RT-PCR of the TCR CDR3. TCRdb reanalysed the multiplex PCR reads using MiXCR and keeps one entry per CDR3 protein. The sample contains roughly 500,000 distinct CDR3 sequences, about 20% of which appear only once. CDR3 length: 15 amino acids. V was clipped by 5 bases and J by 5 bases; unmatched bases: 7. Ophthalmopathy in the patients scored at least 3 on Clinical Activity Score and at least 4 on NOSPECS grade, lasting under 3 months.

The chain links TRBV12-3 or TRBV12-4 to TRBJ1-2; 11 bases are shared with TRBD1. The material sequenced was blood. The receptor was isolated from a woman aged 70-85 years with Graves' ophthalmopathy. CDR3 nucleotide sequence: TGTGCCAGCAGTCGCCGGGACAGGGGGTATTATGGCTACACCTTC. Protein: CASSRRDRGYYGYTF.